This TCR beta chain comes out of a study of T-cell memory formation after mild COVID-19. MiXCR, applied by TCRdb to the 5' RACE reads, yields one record per CDR3 protein. The sample has fewer than 350,000 distinct CDR3 sequences; 7.5% to 9.5% are singletons. Germline V gene data show CDR1 as SQVTM and CDR2 as ANQGSEA. Germline trimming cut 7 bases from V and 6 bases from J; bases unmatched to any gene: 15. This CDR3 is built from 15 residues. Sequencing was done on a sample of PBMCs or a T cell subset sorted from them (not recorded which). This clonotype originated in a man aged 18 to 30 who had mild COVID-19 (a few samples of this study predate the infection). Cell type and time point are not known. V is TRBV29-1 and J is TRBJ2-7; 10 positions agree with TRBD1. The CDR3 spells CSAGRDRGGSGEQYF. The CDR3 DNA reads TGCAGCGCAGGGAGGGACAGGGGCGGGTCGGGCGAGCAGTACTTC.